Below, 14 T cell receptor beta chains from the same sample are listed, as sequenced in a study of blood T cell repertoires in COVID-19. Clones were sequenced by immunoSEQ multiplex PCR, and TCRdb holds only the in-frame ones, with some missing. The repertoire holds hundreds of thousands of clones, with around 90% as singletons. The specimen sequenced was PBMCs or T cells enriched from blood (not recorded which). These receptors were taken from a man in his 60s who had recovered from COVID-19.

The V and J genes are TRBV4-1 and TRBJ2-1; 8 bases map to TRBD2. V shed 1 base, J shed 8 bases, and the junction held 7 bases outside the gene matches. Germline loops: CDR1 MGHRA, CDR2 YSYEKL. The length of the CDR3 is 15 residues. The CDR3 bases are TGCGCCAGCAGCCAAGGGGACTCAGCGGGGGATGAGCAGTTCTTC. This sequence encodes CASSQGDSAGDEQFF.

This clone showed up just a few times. CDR3 amino acids: CASSPPTRGQGGEQFF. DNA for the CDR3: TGTGCCAGCTCACCACCGACCAGGGGACAGGGTGGTGAGCAGTTCTTC. This rearrangement joins TRBV18 to TRBJ2-1; TRBD1 matches 9 bases. V gave up 0 bases and J gave up 9 bases; unmatched junction bases: 9. From germline, CDR1 is KGHSH and CDR2 LQKENI. This CDR3 is built from 16 residues. The full variable domain, with the rest looked up from reference TRBV18 and TRBJ2-1, is NAGVMQNPRHLVRRRGQEARLRCSPMKGHSHVYWYRQLPEEGLKFMVYLQKENIIDESGMPKERFSAEFPKEGPSILRIQQVVRGDSAAYFCASSPPTRGQGGEQFFGPGTRLTVL.

This chain connects TRBV7-2 to TRBJ1-4, with 11 bases identical to TRBD1. V lost 1 base to trimming and J lost 5 bases; unmatched junction nucleotides: 3. Germline assignment: CDR1 SGHTA and CDR2 FQGNSA. The CDR3 has 16 residues. CDR3 loop: CASSLVRTGGNEKLFF. CDR3 in DNA: TGTGCCAGCAGCTTAGTCCGGACAGGGGGCAATGAAAAACTGTTTTTT.

The chain carries TRBV3-1 (or the pseudogene TRBV3-2) and TRBJ2-5; D is unresolved. V lost 2 bases, J lost 3 bases, and 10 bases lay in between. The CDR3 loop spans 14 amino acids. Germline V CDR1 and CDR2: LGHDT, YNNKEL (reference sequence). CDR3 amino acids: CASSQPPRKETQYF. Here the CDR3 DNA reads TGTGCCAGCAGCCAACCCCCTAGAAAAGAGACCCAGTACTTC.

The chain carries TRBV29-1 and TRBJ2-5; D is perhaps TRBD1 (6 bases). The germline V and J ends were trimmed by 4 bases and 3 bases, with 12 bases remaining between them. The CDR3 has 13 residues. CDR1 SQVTM and CDR2 ANQGSEA come from the germline V gene. The CDR3 reads CSVAPGAEETQYF. The CDR3 DNA reads TGCAGCGTTGCTCCAGGGGCCGAAGAGACCCAGTACTTC.

CDR3 loop: CASSTRQGGYNEQFF. CDR3 coding DNA: TGTGCCAGCAGCACCCGACAGGGGGGATACAATGAGCAGTTCTTC. The J gene is TRBJ2-1, the V gene TRBV5-5, with 9 positions matching TRBD1. CDR1 is SGHKS and CDR2 is YYEKEE in the germline V gene (reference sequence). The V segment lost 4 bases and the J segment 4 bases; nucleotides outside the gene matches: 6. The CDR3 totals 15 residues.

The CDR3 sequence: CASSPGTGANVLTF. CDR3 in DNA: TGTGCCAGCTCACCAGGCACTGGGGCCAACGTCCTGACTTTC. The chain joins TRBV18 to TRBJ2-6; D not certain. There are 14 residues in the CDR3. V gave up 2 bases and J gave up 2 bases, with 4 bases separating them. From germline, CDR1 is KGHSH and CDR2 LQKENI.

The J gene is TRBJ2-1, the V gene TRBV7-9; 9 positions match TRBD2. V shed 3 bases and J 7 bases; nucleotides not matched to a gene: 7. CDR1 is SEHNR, CDR2 FQNEAQ, per germline (reference sequence). The CDR3 length is 15 residues. This chain's CDR3 is CASSFPGTSYNEQFF. The CDR3, as DNA: TGTGCCAGCAGCTTCCCCGGGACTAGCTATAATGAGCAGTTCTTC.

The chain joins TRBV21-1 to TRBJ1-1. TRBV21-1 counts as a pseudogene. The CDR3 has 13 residues. CDR3 sequence reads: CASIREGNTEAFF. CDR3 bases: TGTGCCAGCATAAGAGAGGGGAACACTGAAGCTTTCTTT.

In this sample, this clone turned up a few times. In DNA form, the CDR3 reads TGCGCCAGCAGCCAAGCTAGGGGAAAGGAATCCTATAATTCACCCCTCCACTTT. Translation: CASSQARGKESYNSPLHF. The chain combines TRBV4-1 with TRBJ1-6; D may be TRBD1 (5 bases). CDR1 is MGHRA and CDR2 is YSYEKL in the germline V gene. V was cut by 1 base and J by 1 base, with 14 bases left in between. This CDR3 spans 18 amino acids.

V is TRBV7-9 and J is TRBJ1-2; weak D call: TRBD1 (6 bases). V gave up 5 bases and J gave up 2 bases, with 18 bases separating them. Per the germline V gene, CDR1 is SEHNR and CDR2 is FQNEAQ (reference sequence). The CDR3 runs 16 residues. CDR3 in amino acids: CASSIQGQIVNYGYTF. The CDR3, as DNA: TGTGCCAGCAGCATCCAAGGACAGATTGTAAACTATGGCTACACCTTC. The entire variable domain, with the rest obtained from reference TRBV7-9 and TRBJ1-2, is as follows: DTGVSQNPRHKITKRGQNVTFRCDPISEHNRLYWYRQTLGQGPEFLTYFQNEAQLEKSRLLSDRFSAERPKGSFSTLEIQRTEQGDSAMYLCASSIQGQIVNYGYTFGSGTRLTVV.

The V gene is TRBV6-1, the J gene TRBJ1-2; perhaps TRBD1 as D (5 bases). CDR1 MNHNS and CDR2 SASEGT come from the germline V gene. The CDR3 has 15 amino acids. Trimming removed 1 base from V and 2 bases from J, with 11 bases in between. The CDR3 sequence is CASSEVGVGNYGYTF. DNA for the CDR3: TGTGCCAGCAGTGAAGTAGGGGTGGGGAACTATGGCTACACCTTC.

This clone occurred once. The chain couples TRBV25-1 to TRBJ1-6; 7 bases agree with TRBD1. The ends lost 7 bases at V and 9 bases at J; junction bases unmatched: 12. The V gene's germline CDR1 is MGHDK and CDR2 SYGVNS. The CDR3 is made up of 15 amino acids. The CDR3 protein is CASKSQGESRSPLHF. The CDR3 DNA sequence: TGTGCCAGCAAGTCGCAGGGGGAATCGCGTTCACCCCTCCACTTT. Complete variable domain (other parts from reference TRBV25-1 and TRBJ1-6): EADIYQTPRYLVIGTGKKITLECSQTMGHDKMYWYQQDPGMELHLIHYSYGVNSTEKGDLSSESTVSRIRTEHFPLTLESARPSHTSQYLCASKSQGESRSPLHFGNGTRLTVT.

The chain links TRBV9 to TRBJ1-1, with D perhaps matching TRBD1 (6 bases). The germline V gene has CDR1 SGDLS and CDR2 YYNGEE. Trimming cost V 7 bases and J 6 bases, with 22 bases left between them. The CDR3 loop spans 15 amino acids. Here the CDR3 reads CASSISKQGQAEAFF. The CDR3 DNA reads TGTGCCAGCTCCATTTCAAAACAGGGACAAGCTGAAGCTTTCTTT.